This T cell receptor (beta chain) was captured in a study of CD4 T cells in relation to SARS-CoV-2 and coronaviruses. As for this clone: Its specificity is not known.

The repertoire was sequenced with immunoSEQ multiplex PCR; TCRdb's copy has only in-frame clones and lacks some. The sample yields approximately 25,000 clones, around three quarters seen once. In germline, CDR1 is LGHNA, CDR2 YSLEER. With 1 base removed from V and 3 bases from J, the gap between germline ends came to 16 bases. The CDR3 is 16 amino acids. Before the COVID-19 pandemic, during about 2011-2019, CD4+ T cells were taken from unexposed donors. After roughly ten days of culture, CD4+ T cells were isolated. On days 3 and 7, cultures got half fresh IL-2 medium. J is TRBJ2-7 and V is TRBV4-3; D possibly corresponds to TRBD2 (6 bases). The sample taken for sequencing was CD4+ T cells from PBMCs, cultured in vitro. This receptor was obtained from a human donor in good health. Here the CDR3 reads CASSQGAGTEVYEQYF. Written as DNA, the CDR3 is TGCGCCAGCAGCCAAGGGGCGGGGACCGAGGTCTACGAGCAGTACTTC.